This T cell receptor (beta chain) stems from a study of regulatory T cells in long-lasting Graves disease (dated by TCRdb to the early 2020s). A note on the overall study: Persistent Graves' disease meant more than 5 years of antithyroid drug treatment with TSH receptor autoantibodies that stayed positive. Patients with persistent Graves' disease were compared with patients with newly diagnosed Graves' disease using TCR sequencing and RNA sequencing of peripheral blood. The study was registered as a clinical trial and conducted in China. A total of some 33 samples were covered by TCR sequencing, comprising around 13 persistent and around 20 newly diagnosed Graves' disease patients. Antithyroid drugs had been taken for about 9.7 years on average by persistent Graves' disease patients in the clinical cohort. General findings and caveats noted by the study authors: Only peripheral blood was studied, because thyroid tissue, the primary lesion, was inaccessible. Persistent Graves' disease patients showed lower TCR Shannon entropy and fewer highly expanded clones than newly diagnosed patients, suggesting clonal expansion. More public clonotypes were shared among persistent patients (roughly 2,700) than among newly diagnosed patients (966). The small sample size was acknowledged by the authors as a limitation that may reduce accuracy. Persistent disease showed preferential use of TRBV28, TRBJ1-2 and TRBJ2-5, whereas newly diagnosed disease favored TRBV20-1 and TRBJ2-1. Sequencing and analysis were limited to the TCR beta chain.

Receptor libraries were prepared by multiplex PCR. Sequenced using an Illumina HiSeq 4000. TCR beta libraries were built with iRepertoire HTBI primers and Arm-PCR amplification of CDR3 regions. Before sequencing, the PCR products went through gel purification. From the authors' description of their analysis: Gene usage analysis of CDR3 amino acid clonotypes used the approximately 62 TRBV and more than 13 TRBJ segments found across samples. COPE and FqMerger were used to merge the filtered high-quality paired reads into contigs. BLAST was used to align contigs to IMGT TRBV, TRBD and TRBJ reference genes, and CDR3 was defined according to IMGT. Clonotypes above 0.1% frequency were classified as highly expanded clones. Shannon entropy was used to measure repertoire diversity, and the Gini coefficient was used to measure V-J evenness. A clonotype found in more than one individual was treated as public. TCRdb itself trimmed the public reads at Q25 with fastp, ran MiXCR and retained productive beta chains. Each record represents a unique CDR3 protein, reported with the most common genes and DNA among its rows. V and J calls and clone size were set by TCRdb, not the authors. For this sample there are fewer than 400,000 distinct CDR3 sequences; roughly 20% appear just once. The top ten constitute 20% of the sample.

This clonotype appeared many times. What antigen it recognizes has not been identified. No base quality information exists; no much larger clone differs at one position. This specimen's time point label, interpreted: persistent/refractory GD, antithyroid drugs over 5 years with positive TRAb. For both TCR sequencing and RNA sequencing, RNA was extracted from PBMCs using TRIzol. The diagnosis of Graves' disease followed American Thyroid Association guidelines. Recruitment of patients was carried out at an endocrinology department in Xi'an, China. Each patient gave approximately 9 milliliters of peripheral blood, collected in an EDTA anticoagulant tube. Ficoll Paque Plus density gradient separation was used to isolate PBMCs, and no further T cell sorting was done. An Agilent 2100 Bioanalyzer and agarose gel were used to assess RNA quality, and a NanoDrop 2000 was used to measure RNA concentration. The germline V gene encodes CDR1 SGHTA and CDR2 FQGNSA. There are 14 amino acids in the CDR3, from cysteine to phenylalanine inclusive. Only the CDR3 portion is preserved as DNA: 42 bases, with reading frame beginning at the first base. V trim: 4 bases; J trim: 4 bases; unmatched bases: 3.

Recombination linked TRBV7-2 to TRBJ2-5; 10 middle bases align to TRBD1. This material consisted of peripheral blood mononuclear cells (PBMCs), taken when the disease was refractory, from a patient treated with antithyroid drugs. The receptor's source is a female donor with Graves disease. The CDR3 is CASSYRTGGETQYF. The DNA sequence is as follows: TGTGCCAGCAGCTACAGGACAGGGGGAGAGACCCAGTACTTC.